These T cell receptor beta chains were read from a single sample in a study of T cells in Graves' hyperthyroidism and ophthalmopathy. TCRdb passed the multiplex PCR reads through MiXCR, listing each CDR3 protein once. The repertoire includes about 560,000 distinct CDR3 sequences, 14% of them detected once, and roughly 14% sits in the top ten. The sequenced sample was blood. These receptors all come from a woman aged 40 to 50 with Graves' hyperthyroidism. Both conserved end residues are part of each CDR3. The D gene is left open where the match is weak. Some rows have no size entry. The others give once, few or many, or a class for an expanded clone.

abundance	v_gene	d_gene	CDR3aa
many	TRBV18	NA	CASSPRQGTGSYGYTF
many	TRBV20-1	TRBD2	CSAIAGGPRETQYF
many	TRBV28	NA	CASSPSTGREQETQYF
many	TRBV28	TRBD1	CASSLPPTGGNEQFF
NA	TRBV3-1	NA	CASSQDGQGQNSPLHF
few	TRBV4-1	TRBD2	CASSRGQRDYYEQYF
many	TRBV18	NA	CASSPRQQNSPLHF
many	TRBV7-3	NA	CASSMQGGGTDTQYF
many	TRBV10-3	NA	CAISERDNYNSPLHF
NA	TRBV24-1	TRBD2	CATSVGVAGGLSDEQYF
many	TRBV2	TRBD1	CASQGQRNFNEQFF
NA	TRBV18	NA	CASSPERVSNQPQHF
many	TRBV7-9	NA	CASSQIKDTQYF
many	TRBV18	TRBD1	CASSPGTANNSPLHF
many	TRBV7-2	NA	CASSFSQSSGNTIYF
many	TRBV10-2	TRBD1	CATSDRGRETQYF
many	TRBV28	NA	CASGGSGPNYGYTF
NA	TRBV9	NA	CASSVDTTGDTQYF